These 2 T cell receptor beta chains came from one sample sequenced in a study of CD8 T cells in Susac syndrome (dated by TCRdb to between 2017 and 2020). Receptors were amplified or captured by the immunoSEQ multiplex PCR assay. RNA was extracted with the RNeasy kit and roughly 0.45 to 1 ug was reverse transcribed using random hexamers. In-frame beta chains were kept once TCRdb had trimmed the public reads at Q25 with fastp and called clones with MiXCR. One record per CDR3 amino acid sequence lists the most common genes and DNA. The sample table records around 170,000 distinct CDR3 sequences; approximately 95% of these occur just once. The top ten clones comprise about 0.15% of the sample. Material for sequencing was CD8+ T cells from PBMCs. Receptor source: a human donor with Susac syndrome.

V gene TRBV12-3 or TRBV12-4 combines with J gene TRBJ2-1; 8 positions match TRBD2. The CDR3 has 13 residues. After removal of 11 bases from V and 4 bases from J, the junction contained 7 bases not matched to a gene. As DNA, the CDR3 is TGTGCCGCGGGGGGCATGGGTTACAATGAGCAGTTCTTC. This encodes CAAGGMGYNEQFF.

The chain links TRBV19 to TRBJ2-5; 8 bases are shared with TRBD2. Germline V gives CDR1 LNHDA, CDR2 SQIVND (reference sequence). The CDR3 spans 15 residues. J was trimmed by 5 bases and V by 3 bases; bases with no gene match: 8. The CDR3 region is CASSITTSALETQYF. CDR3 nucleotide sequence: TGTGCCAGTAGTATCACGACTAGCGCGTTGGAGACCCAGTACTTC.